The sequence of this TCR beta chain was determined in a study of T cell responses to AZD1222 COVID-19 vaccine. Only in-frame clones appear in the TCRdb table, and some are missing; sequencing was by immunoSEQ multiplex PCR. The sample has about 140,000 clones, around 93% seen once; the top ten hold 2.5% to 3%. The J segment lost 4 bases and the V segment lost 7 bases, leaving 10 bases of the junction unmatched. Germline V lookup: CDR1 SGHVS, CDR2 FQNEAQ. This CDR3 is 15 amino acids long. The sequence came from an adult in good health. The chain couples TRBV7-8 to TRBJ1-5; 7 bases align to TRBD1. Source: peripheral blood, taken on day 0 of AZD1222 vaccination. The CDR3: CASTPQGGNNQPQHF. In nucleotides, the CDR3 is TGTGCCAGCACCCCCCAAGGGGGCAATAATCAGCCCCAGCATTTT.